This entry lists 7 T cell receptor beta chains sequenced from one sample in a study of blood T cells in healthy people across ages. With a J-beta primer mix and a sample-barcoded 5' primer, a second PCR ran roughly 7 to 11 cycles. Using its own MiXCR run on the 5' RACE reads, TCRdb lists one record per CDR3 protein. The sample lists about 970,000 distinct CDR3 sequences; roughly 51% were seen once. Sequencing was performed on blood. The receptors derive from a woman aged 55-69 years in good health.

CDR3 in DNA: TGTGCCAGCAGGCCCGGGGGGGGGTTTGAGCAGTTCTTC. Encoded protein: CASRPGGGFEQFF. J is TRBJ2-7 and V is TRBV27; TRBD2 agrees at 8 bases. The end of the DNA fits TRBJ2-1 better, so the J call may be wrong. Germline-derived CDR1 and CDR2 are MNHEY and SMNVEV (reference sequence). The CDR3 extends over 13 amino acids.

The chain recombines TRBV19 with TRBJ2-7, with D unresolved. This CDR3 contains 15 residues. Germline V gene data show CDR1 as LNHDA and CDR2 as SQIVND (reference sequence). With 6 bases removed from V and 2 bases from J, the gap between germline ends came to 17 bases. CDR3 nucleotide sequence: TGTGCCAGTAGCCGCGGCGCAGAGCTTCCCTACGAGCAGTACTTC. This gives the protein CASSRGAELPYEQYF. The full variable domain, rest sourced from reference TRBV19 and TRBJ2-7, is DGGITQSPKYLFRKEGQNVTLSCEQNLNHDAMYWYRQDPGQGLRLIYYSQIVNDFQKGDIAEGYSVSREKKESFPLTVTSAQKNPTAFYLCASSRGAELPYEQYFGPGTRLTVT.

This CDR3 reads CASSVATGWEQYF. CDR3 DNA: TGTGCCAGCAGCGTAGCGACAGGCTGGGAGCAGTACTTC. J is TRBJ2-7 and V is TRBV9; weak D call: TRBD1 (6 bases). Germline V gene sequence: CDR1 SGDLS, CDR2 YYNGEE. Trimming removed 0 bases at V and 7 bases at J, with 11 bases between. The CDR3 is 13 residues long.

The rearrangement uses TRBV20-1 and TRBJ2-5; 9 nucleotides agree with TRBD2. The CDR3 is 16 amino acids. V shed 2 bases, J shed 1 base, and the junction held 8 bases outside the gene matches. Germline assignment: CDR1 DFQATT and CDR2 SNEGSKA (reference sequence). The DNA for the CDR3 is TGCAGTGCTAGACCCCTAGCGGGATGGATCCAAGAGACCCAGTACTTC. Amino acids: CSARPLAGWIQETQYF.

This clonotype was picked up a small number of times. J is TRBJ2-3 and V is TRBV28; possible D gene TRBD1, 6 bases. Trimming removed 5 bases from V and 10 bases from J, with 16 bases in between. CDR3 size: 13 residues. Per germline, CDR1 MDHEN and CDR2 SYDVKM. In DNA, the CDR3 is TGTGCCAGCAGTCCACAACAGGGATTGGCGCAGTATTTT. Its translation is CASSPQQGLAQYF.

The V call is TRBV15, the J call TRBJ2-3; D uncertain. CDR3 size: 13 residues. The germline CDR1 and CDR2 sequences are LNHNV and YYDKDF (reference sequence). V dropped 1 base and J dropped 5 bases, with 7 bases sitting between them. The chain's CDR3 is CATSRVWGDTQYF. The CDR3 DNA reads TGTGCCACCAGCAGAGTCTGGGGAGATACGCAGTATTTT.

The chain uses TRBV9 and TRBJ1-4; 10 bases are a match to TRBD1. After removal of 3 bases from V and 8 bases from J, the junction contained 7 bases not matched to a gene. This CDR3 comprises 15 residues. CDR1 is SGDLS and CDR2 is YYNGEE in the germline V gene. This CDR3 is CASSDDRGQGEKLFF. The DNA of the CDR3 is TGTGCCAGCAGCGACGACAGGGGGCAGGGGGAAAAACTGTTTTTT.